This is a list of T cell receptor beta chains from one sample in a study of blood T cells in healthy people across ages. TCRdb re-derived calls from the 5' RACE reads in MiXCR, one entry per CDR3 protein. The sample lists 1.8 million or so distinct CDR3 sequences; about two fifths were seen once. The sequencing input was blood. These receptors were taken from a human donor in good health. The CDR3 runs from the conserved cysteine through the conserved F or W. Rows give clone size only sometimes, using once, few, many, or a class for an expanded clone.

v_call,j_call,clone_size,cdr3_aa
TRBV10-3,TRBJ2-3,-,CAIRMTSGGLSIDTQYF
TRBV5-5,TRBJ2-5,-,CASSLSRTSGGHQETQYF
TRBV10-3,TRBJ2-2,-,CAISEPPWGSGELFF
TRBV7-8,TRBJ1-2,-,CASSLSEGGGYTF
TRBV4-1,TRBJ1-2,many,CASSQVGNYGYTF
TRBV24-1,TRBJ2-1,-,CATSDGDYNEQFF
TRBV20-1,TRBJ2-1,few,CSASWLLYNEQFF
TRBV5-5,TRBJ2-5,-,CASSTGWGETQYF
TRBV7-9,TRBJ1-5,few,CASSLDRGGMTQPQHF
TRBV20-1,TRBJ2-5,few,CSARDLRGAYEVTQYF
TRBV7-2,TRBJ2-7,few,CASSDRQGTNEQYF
TRBV4-2,TRBJ2-3,few,CASSQGIIRTDTQYF
TRBV7-2,TRBJ2-1,-,CASSPDTGWSGLNEQFF
TRBV28,TRBJ1-5,once,CASSSRDSVSHQPQHF
TRBV4-1,TRBJ2-3,-,CASSRNDRGRKDTQYF
TRBV4-3,TRBJ1-1,few,CASSPHRGRGAFF
TRBV5-1,TRBJ2-5,-,CASSLEVAAKTQYF
TRBV20-1,TRBJ1-2,-,CSARENPGVGNGYTF
TRBV9,TRBJ1-6,-,CASSVDLGDSPLHF
TRBV29-1,TRBJ1-2,few,CSSEYYGYTF
TRBV6-2/TRBV6-3,TRBJ2-5,few,CASSYRAGGLTFQETQYF
TRBV29-1,TRBJ2-1,-,CSADDRDSPCNEQFF
TRBV19,TRBJ1-5,-,CASSLDPWTAGNGNQPQHF
TRBV6-5,TRBJ1-2,-,CASSPGVTSYGHTF
TRBV6-5,TRBJ2-7,many,CASSFSRAPYEQYF
TRBV6-2/TRBV6-3,TRBJ2-7,-,CASSCSGSSYEQYF
TRBV6-2/TRBV6-3,TRBJ2-7,few,CASSYPPDGRRYEQYF
TRBV20-1,TRBJ1-2,few,CSARLSFLDGYTF
TRBV7-9,TRBJ2-1,-,CASSLGIDEQFF
TRBV7-9,TRBJ2-6,-,CASSARGANVLTF
TRBV20-1,TRBJ2-7,-,CSARQRGGSYEQYF
TRBV4-1,TRBJ2-5,few,CASSQELANTLTETQYF
TRBV9,TRBJ2-2,-,CASSVEHLTGELFF
TRBV11-2,TRBJ1-1,-,CASLIYGVNTEAFF
TRBV10-3,TRBJ2-7,many,CAISEGSGGSYEQYF
TRBV4-1,TRBJ2-1,-,CASSQAALLAVEQFF
TRBV7-9,TRBJ2-1,-,CASSSFGGTSGGLPHNEQFF
TRBV29-1,TRBJ1-1,-,CSVEKGGIEAFF
TRBV7-8,TRBJ2-1,-,CASSLGTDRGFDEQFF
TRBV20-1,TRBJ2-3,few,CSAIGLHPTDTQYF
TRBV5-5,TRBJ2-2,once,CASSRYPNSNTGELFF